This paragraph reports one T cell receptor beta chain. The antigen is unknown. Original data processing: Junction-only immunoSEQ data arrived without quality scores, meaning filtering differed. The table came from immunoSEQ multiplex PCR; TCRdb's copy has only in-frame clones and leaves some out. The V and J calls and clone size come from that table; D and trimming were worked out from the DNA. The sample carries about 870,000 clones, 80% to 95% recorded once. CD8 cells classed as naive were CD45RO-negative and positively selected for CCR7, excluding terminally differentiated effector memory CD45RA+ cells. This sample was taken from a study of shared clonotypes between healthy human individuals. About the study: Three plates were used per donor for CD4 naive, three for CD4 memory, two for CD8 naive and one for CD8 memory. The study's findings and limits: Naive subsets generally had larger estimated richness than memory subsets. Naive CD4 clonotypes were shared across a handful of donors at around 5%.

V lost 6 bases to trimming and J lost 5 bases, with 16 bases between them. In germline, CDR1 is MNHEY, CDR2 SMNVEV (reference sequence). CDR3 size: 15 residues. The sequence was collected from a man aged 25-40 years in good health. The chain uses TRBV27 and TRBJ1-4; D is uncertain. Sample: naive CD8+ T cells sorted from blood. DNA for the CDR3: TGTGCCAGCAGCTTCGTCGAGAGCCTAAATGAAAAACTGTTTTTT. This gives the protein CASSFVESLNEKLFF. Full variable domain (rest looked up from reference TRBV27 and TRBJ1-4): EAQVTQNPRYLITVTGKKLTVTCSQNMNHEYMSWYRQDPGLGLRQIYYSMNVEVTDKGDVPEGYKVSRKEKRNFPLILESPSPNQTSLYFCASSFVESLNEKLFFGSGTQLSVL.